The next 5 T cell receptor beta chains were all read from a single sample in a study of blood T cell repertoires in COVID-19. Here immunoSEQ multiplex PCR was the method, and the copy in TCRdb shows in-frame clones only, minus some. This table has around 32,000 clones, around 90% appearing once. The sample was peripheral blood. These receptors were taken from a man between 65 and 80 years old with active or convalescent COVID-19.

The CDR3 sequence is CASSTTGVGIGEAFF. The CDR3 DNA reads TGTGCCAGCAGCACCACAGGGGTTGGGATTGGTGAAGCTTTCTTT. V is TRBV9 and J is TRBJ1-1; 7 bases agree with TRBD1. The CDR3 has 15 amino acids. The germline V gene encodes CDR1 SGDLS and CDR2 YYNGEE. V lost 4 bases and J lost 7; bases outside the gene matches: 13.

The CDR3 DNA follows: TGTGCCAGCAGTTCCCTTCTTGGGGGGGGTGAGACCCAGTACTTC. This codes for CASSSLLGGGETQYF. The V call is TRBV28, the J call TRBJ2-5, with 7 bases lining up with TRBD2. Germline CDR1 is MDHEN and CDR2 is SYDVKM. The CDR3 spans 15 residues. Germline trimming cut 4 bases from V and 5 bases from J; bases unmatched to any gene: 10.

The chain couples TRBV10-3 to TRBJ1-2, with D perhaps TRBD1 (6 bases). The V gene lost 4 bases and the J gene lost 4 bases, with 13 bases spanning the gap. The CDR3 extends over 14 amino acids. Germline CDR1 and CDR2: ENHRY and SYGVKD. The CDR3 DNA reads TGTGCCATCAGTGGTCAGGGGCAGCCCTATGGCTACACCTTC. This encodes CAISGQGQPYGYTF.

The chain couples TRBV18 to TRBJ2-7; 7 bases line up with TRBD1. Germline CDR1 KGHSH, CDR2 LQKENI. V was clipped by 3 bases and J by 3 bases; unmatched bases: 5. CDR3 size: 14 residues. The CDR3 bases are TGTGCCAGCTCACCGGGGACAGTAAACTACGAGCAGTACTTC. It yields the protein CASSPGTVNYEQYF. The variable domain in full, completed from reference TRBV18 and TRBJ2-7, reads NAGVMQNPRHLVRRRGQEARLRCSPMKGHSHVYWYRQLPEEGLKFMVYLQKENIIDESGMPKERFSAEFPKEGPSILRIQQVVRGDSAAYFCASSPGTVNYEQYFGPGTRLTVT.

The chain recombines TRBV7-9 with TRBJ1-5; 7 bases are shared with TRBD1. Trimming took 4 bases from V and 0 from J; bases not matched to a gene: 9. This CDR3 region has 17 residues. CDR1 is SEHNR and CDR2 is FQNEAQ in the germline V gene (reference sequence). The chain's CDR3 is CASSSNRGVYSNQPQHF. In nucleotides, the CDR3 is TGTGCCAGCAGCTCAAACAGGGGAGTCTATAGCAATCAGCCCCAGCATTTT.